The entry below describes one TCR beta chain. Its antigen is currently not known. No qualities accompany the bases; no much larger clone lies one base away. For the CD8 naive samples, CD45RO-negative cells were positively selected for CCR7, yielding a CD45RA+CCR7+ population from which TemRA cells were excluded. The donors were healthy, HIV-negative adults who had no recently reported acute infections or vaccinations. All donors were Caucasian adults living in Nashville, Tennessee, USA. After blood collection by leukapheresis, PBMCs were isolated using Ficoll-Histopaque density gradient centrifugation and then cryopreserved in the vapor phase of liquid nitrogen. Purity and quantity of every magnetically sorted T cell population were checked by analytical flow cytometry. Each sorted fraction had its genomic DNA isolated and then quantified by UV absorbance on a Nanodrop 2000c. The data were taken from a study of shared clonotypes between healthy human individuals (dated by TCRdb to the early 2020s). Context from the whole study: The cohort comprised a couple of women and a few men aged 18 to 49 years. To estimate repertoire size and how much clonotypes are shared between individuals, the study performed deep sequencing of blood TCR repertoires from roughly five healthy adults. To increase sequencing depth and limit assay-specific biases, TCR repertoire library preparation and sequencing were carried out by different laboratories using diverse techniques. Per donor, three plates each were used for CD4 naive and CD4 memory, two for CD8 naive, and one for CD8 memory. Per donor, leukapheresis produced somewhere between about 0.9 and 9 billion PBMCs.

What the authors observed across the whole study: Naive subsets generally had larger estimated clonotype richness than memory subsets did. Sampling was restricted to blood, and TCR repertoires in tissue are likely to differ from TCR repertoires in blood. Because the study included only a small number of donors, the genetic and exposure-history diversity represented was limited. Across a handful of donors, around 5.4% of naive CD4, approximately 3.5% of naive CD8, under 2.5% of memory CD4, and roughly 0.41% of memory CD8 clonotypes were shared. Incomplete sequencing was indicated by rarefaction of sorted-subset datasets, despite the large sequencing depth. Higher generation probabilities were observed for clonotypes shared by all four sorted-subset donors than for non-shared clonotypes. Based on pairwise subsampling, the degree of clonotype sharing among donors was expected to be affected by sequencing depth.

The germline V gene gives CDR1 as MGHRA and CDR2 as YSYEKL. The V end loses 4 bases and the J end loses 0 bases, and a stretch of 19 bases separates them. Reading from cysteine to phenylalanine, the CDR3 counts 18 amino acids. Only the CDR3 DNA is retained, 54 bases long and in frame from the first base. TCR CDR3 regions were amplified from genomic DNA by multiplex PCR using the deep immunoSEQ assay. Extracted genomic DNA from each cell subset was spread evenly across all wells of several immunoSEQ 96-well plates, with each plate serving as a replicate. For sorted subsets, 150 to 250 ng of genomic DNA, equivalent to roughly 30,000 T cell genomes, went into each replicate PCR. Purified libraries were quantified with a Qubit 3.0 fluorometer, sized on a Bioanalyzer 2100, and re-quantified with the KAPA Library Quantification kit. Every immunoSEQ 96-well plate was sequenced on a separate single-read 150-cycle Illumina NextSeq 550 flow cell. The authors' pipeline ran thus. The immunoSEQ output contained only junctional sequences without quality scores, so filtering could not match that applied to full-length reads. To assign V/J genes and CDR3, sequences were annotated using PyIR, a Python wrapper for IgBLAST v1.9, with IMGT germline references. Reads were removed for weak V/J assignments (E-value above 1e-6), missing CDR3, stop codons, out-of-frame junctions, or ambiguous translated residues. V3J clonotypes were defined by identical inferred V gene, J gene, and CDR3 amino acid sequence. The percentage overlap between two repertoires was calculated by dividing the number of shared unique clonotypes by the size of the smaller repertoire. RTK rarefaction, the Chao1 estimator, and Recon v2.1 estimates of unobserved clonotypes were used to assess repertoire richness. Generation probabilities were computed with OLGA for all TCRbeta clonotypes obtained by the gDNA method from several donors. TCRdb limited this immuneACCESS table to in-frame rearrangements with V and J called. A share of clones is missing; checked studies link under half to unresolved V genes, and the rest is unexplained. That table is the source of V, J and clone size, and D and trimming were worked out from the DNA. The sample table records around 2,000,000 clones; 90% to 95% of these occur just once. The ten most abundant clones make up roughly 1.8% of the sample.

What was sequenced was naive CD8+ T cells from PBMCs. The cell subset or site label here, explained by the study, means: CD45RA+CCR7+. The sequence came from a man aged 18 to 30 in good health. Some clones in this sample may be carry-over from other donors' samples. The rearrangement combines TRBV4-1 with TRBJ1-5; no confident D gene assignment can be made. The nucleotides read TGCGCCAGCAGCCCGTCGGTCTCGACACGGGTTAGCAATCAGCCCCAGCATTTT. This translates into CASSPSVSTRVSNQPQHF.